The sequence of this T cell receptor beta chain was determined in a study of vaccination effects on CD4 cells after COVID-19. With regard to this clone: Its antigen is unknown.

Assay: immunoSEQ multiplex PCR; the TCRdb copy retains only in-frame clones and omits some. The sample records tens of thousands of clones, roughly 80% being singletons. Once cultured for under 11 days, the cells underwent separation to obtain CD4+ T cells. Every participant took two doses of the BNT162b2 or mRNA-1273 vaccine. Trimming shortened V by 8 bases and J by 2 bases, and 6 bases separated the two germline ends. The CDR3 runs to 11 residues. From germline, CDR1 is SGHVS and CDR2 FNYEAQ. The chain couples TRBV7-6 to TRBJ2-5, with D uncertain. The clonotype originates from a human donor who received a COVID-19 vaccine. The sample here was CD4+ T cells from PBMCs cultured without peptide, taken after COVID-19 vaccination. CDR3 amino acids: CASGRQETQYF. CDR3 nucleotides: TGTGCCAGCGGACGGCAAGAGACCCAGTACTTC.